A single sample gave rise to the 10 T cell receptor beta chains below, sequenced in a study of T cell changes during pregnancy in multiple sclerosis. Clones were read by immunoSEQ multiplex PCR, and TCRdb kept only the in-frame ones, dropping some. The table lists about 70,000 clones, approximately 94% of them singletons, with less than 0.6% in the top ten. Sequenced material: peripheral blood, taken in the third trimester of pregnancy. All receptors derive from a female donor with multiple sclerosis, enrolled in a pregnancy study.

This clone was seen once. The rearrangement uses TRBV5-5 and TRBJ1-4; 10 bases match TRBD1. Germline CDR1 SGHKS, CDR2 YYEKEE (reference sequence). This CDR3 has 15 amino acids. The J segment lost 8 bases and the V segment lost 4 bases, leaving 8 bases of the junction unmatched. The CDR3 DNA follows: TGTGCCAGCAGCCTTCGACAGGGGGCGGGCGAAAAACTGTTTTTT. Amino acids: CASSLRQGAGEKLFF.

The chain uses TRBV29-1 and TRBJ1-4; tentatively, D is TRBD1 (5 bases). Germline CDR1 SQVTM, CDR2 ANQGSEA. The CDR3 is made up of 13 amino acids. Trimming shortened V by 4 bases and J by 8 bases, and 14 bases separated the two germline ends. In DNA form, the CDR3 reads TGCAGCGTTGTCCAGGGCTCAGACGAAAAACTGTTTTTT. Its translation is CSVVQGSDEKLFF.

V is TRBV7-2 and J is TRBJ1-2; 9 bases map to TRBD1. CDR3 length: 15 residues. V lost 4 bases to trimming and J lost 4 bases; unmatched junction nucleotides: 7. Germline V gene lookup returns CDR1 SGHTA and CDR2 FQGNSA. The CDR3 sequence is CASSSGTGTLYGYTF. In DNA, the CDR3 is TGTGCCAGCAGCTCCGGGACAGGGACGCTCTATGGCTACACCTTC.

The gene calls are TRBV18 and TRBJ2-5, with 7 bases aligning to TRBD1. The CDR3 has 14 amino acids. The J segment lost 1 base and the V segment lost 3 bases, leaving 2 bases of the junction unmatched. Germline CDR1 and CDR2: KGHSH and LQKENI. The DNA of the CDR3 is TGTGCCAGCTCACCCGACAGGGCCCAAGAGACCCAGTACTTC. Translation gives CASSPDRAQETQYF.

The gene calls are TRBV10-3 and TRBJ1-1; 10 bases align to TRBD1. The germline V gene encodes CDR1 ENHRY and CDR2 SYGVKD. V gave up 1 base and J gave up 3 bases; unmatched junction bases: 5. The CDR3 has 16 amino acids. The CDR3 sequence is CAISEWDRGEDTEAFF. The CDR3 DNA follows: TGTGCCATCAGTGAGTGGGACAGGGGCGAGGACACTGAAGCTTTCTTT.

This sequence joins TRBV19 and TRBJ1-1; 9 bases agree with TRBD1. With V trimmed by 6 bases and J by 1 base, 0 bases remained unmatched. The length of the CDR3 is 13 residues. In germline, CDR1 is LNHDA, CDR2 SQIVND (reference sequence). The CDR3 sequence is CASRDRGNTEAFF. The CDR3 DNA sequence: TGTGCCAGTAGGGACAGGGGGAACACTGAAGCTTTCTTT. The whole variable domain, filled in from reference TRBV19 and TRBJ1-1, reads DGGITQSPKYLFRKEGQNVTLSCEQNLNHDAMYWYRQDPGQGLRLIYYSQIVNDFQKGDIAEGYSVSREKKESFPLTVTSAQKNPTAFYLCASRDRGNTEAFFGQGTRLTVV.

This chain links TRBV4-3 with TRBJ2-3; D is uncertain. V was shortened by 4 bases and J by 1 base, with 6 bases between the two germline ends. The CDR3 runs to 13 residues. Germline V gives CDR1 LGHNA, CDR2 YSLEER. CDR3 coding DNA: TGCGCCAGCAGCCCCTTAGGCACAGATACGCAGTATTTT. It encodes CASSPLGTDTQYF.

The chain carries TRBV19 and TRBJ1-2; 7 bases fit TRBD1. The V and J ends lost 3 bases and 1 base, in that order; junction bases with no gene match: 5. The CDR3 sequence is 15 residues long. CDR1 and CDR2 (germline): LNHDA, SQIVND (reference sequence). The DNA of the CDR3 is TGTGCCAGTAGTATGTGGGACAGATATAACTATGGCTACACCTTC. Translation gives CASSMWDRYNYGYTF.

The chain's CDR3 is CASSAGGQDTQYF. The CDR3 DNA follows: TGTGCCAGCAGTGCGGGGGGGCAAGATACGCAGTATTTT. This chain joins TRBV6-1 and TRBJ2-3; 8 bases agree with TRBD2. Germline assignment: CDR1 MNHNS and CDR2 SASEGT. This CDR3 comprises 13 residues. Trimming took 4 bases from V and 5 from J; bases not matched to a gene: 2.

The chain joins TRBV11-2 to TRBJ1-2, with D uncertain. With 7 bases removed from V and 0 bases from J, the gap between germline ends came to 15 bases. Germline V gene data show CDR1 as SGHAT and CDR2 as FQNNGV. The CDR3 contains 15 residues. Here the CDR3 DNA reads TGTGCCAGCACCCCGGAGGAAGGAGCTAACTATGGCTACACCTTC. It is translated as CASTPEEGANYGYTF.